This T cell receptor beta chain was found in a study of shared clonotypes between healthy human individuals (TCRdb year 2020). Broadly, across the study: The cohort comprised a couple of women and a few men aged 18 to 49 years. Leukapheresis yielded between about 0.94 and 8.9 billion PBMCs per donor. To increase sequencing depth and limit assay-specific biases, different laboratories used diverse techniques to prepare libraries and sequence TCR repertoires. For each donor, three plates each were used for CD4 naive and CD4 memory, two plates were used for CD8 naive, and one plate was used for CD8 memory. To estimate repertoire size and how much clonotype sharing occurs between individuals, the study deeply sequenced the blood TCR repertoires of five healthy adults. Beyond this particular receptor, the publication reports: Pairwise subsampling indicated that sequencing depth was expected to affect the degree of clonotype sharing among donors. The genetic and exposure-history diversity represented was limited by the small number of donors. Incomplete sequencing was indicated by rarefaction of sorted-subset datasets, despite the large sequencing depth. Naive subsets generally had larger estimated clonotype richness than memory subsets. Sharing across a few donors was observed for around 5% of naive CD4, 3% to 4% of naive CD8, around 2.5% of memory CD4, and roughly 0.4% of memory CD8 clonotypes. Clonotypes shared by all four sorted-subset donors showed higher generation probabilities than non-shared clonotypes. Sampling was restricted to blood, and TCR repertoires in tissues likely differ from the TCR repertoires found in blood.

Healthy HIV-negative adults with no recently reported acute infections or vaccinations were included as donors. All donors were Caucasian adults living in Nashville, Tennessee, USA. CD4+ T cells were enriched by magnetic negative selection, after which naive cells were positively selected on CD45RA and the negative fraction was taken as the memory subset. Blood was obtained by leukapheresis, after which PBMCs were separated by Ficoll-Histopaque density gradient centrifugation and cryopreserved in liquid nitrogen vapor phase. Analytical flow cytometry was used to check the purity and quantity of each magnetically sorted T cell population. Genomic DNA was isolated from every sorted fraction and measured by UV absorbance on a Nanodrop 2000c. Using the deep immunoSEQ assay, multiplex PCR amplified TCR CDR3 regions from genomic DNA. Genomic DNA extracted from each cell subset was distributed evenly over all wells of several immunoSEQ 96-well plates, and each plate served as one replicate. For sorted subsets, roughly 200 ng of genomic DNA, equivalent to 30,000 or so T cell genomes, went into each replicate PCR. The purified libraries were quantified using a Qubit 3.0 fluorometer, sized with a Bioanalyzer 2100, and then quantified again using the KAPA Library Quantification kit. Every immunoSEQ 96-well plate was sequenced on a dedicated single-read 150-cycle Illumina NextSeq 550 flow cell. The authors' analysis ran thus. Because the immunoSEQ output included only junctional sequences and no quality scores, the filtering could not be the same as the filtering used for full-length reads. To assign V/J genes and CDR3, sequences were annotated against IMGT germline references using PyIR, a Python wrapper for IgBLAST v1.9. Any read was removed if the V/J assignment was weak (E-value above 1e-6), the CDR3 was missing, or the read contained stop codons, out-of-frame junctions, or ambiguous translated residues. A V3J clonotype was defined by an identical inferred V gene, J gene, and CDR3 amino acid sequence. Percentage overlap between repertoires was calculated by dividing the number of shared unique clonotypes by the size of the smaller repertoire. Richness of each repertoire was evaluated using RTK rarefaction, the Chao1 estimator, and Recon v2.1 estimates of unobserved clonotypes. Generation probabilities were computed with OLGA for all TCRbeta clonotypes obtained by the gDNA method from a few donors. The table comes from immuneACCESS by way of TCRdb, which keeps in-frame sequences with V and J called. Part of the clones is missing from these tables; in studies checked, under half for an unresolved V gene and the rest for unknown reasons. The D gene and trimming were derived from the DNA, and the V and J assignments and clone size from that table. The sample table lists 2 million or so clones, roughly 95% of them with a count of one. Clones ranked in the top ten supply 0.13% of the sample.

Remarks on this clone: Its target antigen remains unknown. No base quality information exists; no much larger clone differs at one position.

V lost 0 bases and J lost 3 bases; the stretch between them is 9 bases long. Based on the germline V gene, the CDR1 and CDR2 sequences are SGHAT and FQNNGV. The CDR3 runs 14 residues from the cysteine to the phenylalanine. The entry retains the CDR3 DNA only, 42 bases that are in frame from base 1. The sequenced sample was naive CD4+ T cells sorted from blood. The cell subset or site label here, explained by the study, means: CD45RA+ positively selected. The rearranged chain carries TRBV11-2 and TRBJ2-7, with no confident D gene call. The TCR was taken from a man aged 18 to 29 in good health. The CDR3 region: CASSLDVNYYEQYF. The DNA sequence is TGTGCCAGCAGCTTAGATGTCAACTACTACGAGCAGTACTTC.